This T cell receptor (beta chain) derives from a study of cytomegalovirus exposure and HLA in healthy donors. Regarding the study as a whole: A cluster of highly shared sequence variants was likely a sequencing artifact. In the analysis, some V segments, TRBV6-2 and TRBV6-3 included, were excluded as indistinguishable.

13 Jbeta primers and 60 Vbeta primers were used for the PCR. The data were produced by immunoSEQ multiplex PCR, yet TCRdb's version contains in-frame clones alone and is incomplete. The sample yields 110,000 to 150,000 clones, around three quarters seen once. Worth noting for this clone: Antigen specificity is unknown. The germline gene is not matched at one end of the junction; a read error may be the cause.

The CDR3 has 14 residues. CDR1 SSHAT and CDR2 FNYEAQ come from the germline V gene (reference sequence). The clonotype was recovered from a man aged 40-49 years in good health and CMV-seropositive. Input material: PBMCs. The chain recombines TRBV7-7 with TRBJ2-5; weak D call: TRBD2 (6 bases). CDR3 in DNA: TGTGCTAGCAGCTTGACGGGGGTGGGAGAGACCCAGTACTTC. Amino acid sequence: CASSLTGVGETQYF.